The T cell receptor beta chain described here comes from a study of CD8 T cells in Susac syndrome (dated by TCRdb to between 2018 and 2020). In the study overall: The study used repertoire sequencing to test whether antigen drove CD8+ T cell activation and differentiation in Susac syndrome.

V drops 7 bases and J drops 1 base, leaving 17 bases in between. The CDR3, from cysteine to phenylalanine, totals 15 residues. This entry keeps only the CDR3 DNA: 45 bases, framed from base 1. CDR1 and CDR2, looked up from the germline V gene, are SQVTM and ANQGSEA. RNA was extracted with the RNeasy kit and roughly 0.5 to 1 ug was reverse transcribed using random hexamers. The immunoSEQ multiplex PCR assay, which covers 54 Vbeta and 13 Jbeta segments, was used to amplify TCR beta CDR3 regions. PCR amplification bias was corrected using a synthetic template baseline for primer optimization and computational correction. The paper's processing steps were these. Reads were annotated to V, D and J genes according to IMGT and were analyzed with immunoSEQ Analyzer, with only productive sequences retained. Clonality was calculated as one minus the Shannon entropy normalized by log2 of the number of productive unique sequences. For each patient and control, public and private clones were evaluated within the 100 most prevalent clones. Susac-specific clones were defined as absent from healthy and MS cohorts, around 1,000 published viral clones and other ImmuneACCESS disease sequences. TCRdb reran the public reads through fastp at Q25 and MiXCR, keeping productive beta chains. For every CDR3 protein sequence, its rows merge into one entry that carries the most common genes and DNA. Clone size and V and J calls follow TCRdb, not the original study. In this sample the table shows some 120,000 distinct CDR3 sequences, about 95% of which occur a single time. Roughly 0.12% of the sample comes from the top ten.

Peripheral blood CD8+ and CD4+ T cells from healthy donors, Susac syndrome patients and multiple sclerosis patients were profiled using high-throughput TCR beta sequencing. The healthy donors served as controls matched for age and sex. CD8+ TEMRA cells were enriched by FACS, while bulk CD8+ and CD4+ T cells were purified by magnetic negative isolation. Blood was drawn into EDTA tubes, processed within 24 hours, and PBMCs were isolated by density gradient centrifugation. PBMCs intended for TCR sequencing were cryopreserved in liquid nitrogen and were subsequently thawed in a 37 degrees C water bath. A purity of at least 90% was achieved for sorted or isolated CD4+, CD8+ and CD8+ TEMRA cells. What the authors observed across the whole study: The number of individuals in the TCR sequencing and HLA analysis was recognized as being relatively small.

As regards this clonotype: It has no known antigen specificity. Nothing much larger sits one base from this clone, and base qualities are not available.

This receptor chain uses TRBV29-1 and TRBJ1-5, with the D gene not confidently named. The specimen was CD4+ T cells from PBMCs. This receptor was identified in a human donor in good health. The CDR3 here reads CSAVTGKASNQPQHF. At the DNA level, the sequence is TGCAGCGCTGTGACCGGGAAGGCAAGCAATCAGCCCCAGCATTTT.